The 2 T cell receptor beta chains below come from one sample, sequenced in a study of T cell changes during pregnancy in multiple sclerosis. The assay was immunoSEQ multiplex PCR, and TCRdb's table has in-frame clones only and misses some. The top ten hold 0.75% to 0.95% of the sample, which has fewer than 110,000 clones, roughly 93% seen once. The material was peripheral blood, obtained after pregnancy. The origin of the receptors is a female donor with multiple sclerosis, enrolled in a pregnancy study.

This clone occurred once. The V and J genes are TRBV7-7 and TRBJ2-5, with 7 bases that match TRBD1. This CDR3 region has 13 residues. Germline V lookup: CDR1 SSHAT, CDR2 FNYEAQ (reference sequence). The ends lost 6 bases at V and 5 bases at J; junction bases unmatched: 6. CDR3 nucleotides: TGTGCCAGCAGATCGGGACAGTCGGAGACCCAGTACTTC. It specifies CASRSGQSETQYF.

The chain recombines TRBV7-8 with TRBJ2-1; TRBD1 agrees at 9 bases. In germline, CDR1 is SGHVS, CDR2 FQNEAQ. The CDR3 totals 14 residues. Trimming removed 5 bases from V and 9 bases from J; junction bases left unmatched: 8. CDR3 protein: CASSPNTGGSEQFF. In nucleotides, the CDR3 is TGTGCCAGCAGCCCTAACACAGGGGGCTCTGAGCAGTTCTTC.